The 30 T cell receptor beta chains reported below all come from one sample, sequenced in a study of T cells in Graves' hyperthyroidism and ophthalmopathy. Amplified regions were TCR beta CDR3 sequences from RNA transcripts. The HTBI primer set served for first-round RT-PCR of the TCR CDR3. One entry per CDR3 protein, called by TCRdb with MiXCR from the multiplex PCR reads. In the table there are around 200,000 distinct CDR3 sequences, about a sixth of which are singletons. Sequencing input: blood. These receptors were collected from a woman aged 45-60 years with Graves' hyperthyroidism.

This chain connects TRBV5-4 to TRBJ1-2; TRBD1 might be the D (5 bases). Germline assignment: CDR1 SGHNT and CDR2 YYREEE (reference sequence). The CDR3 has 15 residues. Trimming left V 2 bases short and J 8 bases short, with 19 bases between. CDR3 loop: CASSLRSTGVGGYTF. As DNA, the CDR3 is TGTGCCAGCAGCTTAAGAAGCACAGGAGTTGGGGGCTACACCTTC.

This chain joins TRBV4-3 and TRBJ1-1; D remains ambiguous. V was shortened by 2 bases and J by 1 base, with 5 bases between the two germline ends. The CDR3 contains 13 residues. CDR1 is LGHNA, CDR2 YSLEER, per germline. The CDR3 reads CASSQSRNTEAFF. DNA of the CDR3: TGCGCCAGCAGCCAATCAAGGAACACTGAAGCTTTCTTT.

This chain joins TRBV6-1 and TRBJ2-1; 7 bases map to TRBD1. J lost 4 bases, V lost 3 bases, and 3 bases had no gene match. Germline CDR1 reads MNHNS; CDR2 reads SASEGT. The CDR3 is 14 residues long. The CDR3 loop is CASSETGPYNEQFF. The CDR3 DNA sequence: TGTGCCAGCAGTGAGACAGGGCCTTACAATGAGCAGTTCTTC.

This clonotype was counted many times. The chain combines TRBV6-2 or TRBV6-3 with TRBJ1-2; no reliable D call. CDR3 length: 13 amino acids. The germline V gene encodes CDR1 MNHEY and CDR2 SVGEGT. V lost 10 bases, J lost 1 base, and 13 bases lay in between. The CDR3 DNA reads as TGTGCCACCCGGAGAGACCGTAACTATGGCTACACCTTC. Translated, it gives CATRRDRNYGYTF.

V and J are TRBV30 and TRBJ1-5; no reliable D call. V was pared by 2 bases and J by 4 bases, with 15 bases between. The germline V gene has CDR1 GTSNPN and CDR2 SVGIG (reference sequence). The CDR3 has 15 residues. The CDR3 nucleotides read TGTGCCTGGAGTCCTTACCTACAACTGAATCAGCCCCAGCATTTT. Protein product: CAWSPYLQLNQPQHF.

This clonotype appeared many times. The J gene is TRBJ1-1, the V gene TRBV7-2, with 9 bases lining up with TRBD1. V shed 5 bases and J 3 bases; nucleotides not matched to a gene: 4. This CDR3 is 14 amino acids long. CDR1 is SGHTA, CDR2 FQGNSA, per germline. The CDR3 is CASSKDRGYTEAFF. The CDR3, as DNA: TGTGCCAGCAGCAAGGACAGGGGATACACTGAAGCTTTCTTT.

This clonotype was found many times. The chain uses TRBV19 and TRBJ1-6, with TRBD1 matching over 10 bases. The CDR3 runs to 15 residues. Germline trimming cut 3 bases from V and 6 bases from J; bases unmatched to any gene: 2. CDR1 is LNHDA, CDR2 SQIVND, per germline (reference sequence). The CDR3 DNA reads TGTGCCAGTAGTATCGGGACAGGGGCTAATTCACCCCTCCACTTT. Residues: CASSIGTGANSPLHF.

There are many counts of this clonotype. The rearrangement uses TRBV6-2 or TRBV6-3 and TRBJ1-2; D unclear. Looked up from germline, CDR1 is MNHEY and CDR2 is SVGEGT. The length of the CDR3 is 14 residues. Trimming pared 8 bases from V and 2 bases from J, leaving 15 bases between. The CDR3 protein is CASAPRATNYGYTF. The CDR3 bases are TGTGCCAGCGCCCCAAGGGCCACGAACTATGGCTACACCTTC.

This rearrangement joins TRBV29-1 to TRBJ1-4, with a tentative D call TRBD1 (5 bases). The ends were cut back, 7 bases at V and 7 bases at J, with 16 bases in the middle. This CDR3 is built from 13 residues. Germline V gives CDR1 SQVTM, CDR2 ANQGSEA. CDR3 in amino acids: CSAVRDWGEKLFF. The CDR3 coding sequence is TGCAGCGCCGTCCGGGACTGGGGTGAAAAACTGTTTTTT.

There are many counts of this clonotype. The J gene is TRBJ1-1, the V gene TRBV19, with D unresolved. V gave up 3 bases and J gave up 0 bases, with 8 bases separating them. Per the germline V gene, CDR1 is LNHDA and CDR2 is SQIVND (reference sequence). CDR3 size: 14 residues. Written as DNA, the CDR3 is TGTGCCAGTAGTATTGGGAGGGTGAACACTGAAGCTTTCTTT. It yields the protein CASSIGRVNTEAFF.

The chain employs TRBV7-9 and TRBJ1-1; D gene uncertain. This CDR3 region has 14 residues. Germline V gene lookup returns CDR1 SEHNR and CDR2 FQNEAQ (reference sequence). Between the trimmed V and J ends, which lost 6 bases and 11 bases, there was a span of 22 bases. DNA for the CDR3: TGTGCCAGCAGGCCGACTACAGCCCTGGGGTTGGCTTTCTTT. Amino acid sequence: CASRPTTALGLAFF.

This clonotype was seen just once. The CDR3 nucleotides read TGTGCCAGCAGTAAACCCGCTAGAAAAGCGAACACCGGGGAGCTGTTTTTT. Residues: CASSKPARKANTGELFF. The genes are TRBV28 and TRBJ2-2, with D uncertain. In germline, CDR1 is MDHEN, CDR2 SYDVKM. Deletions cut 5 bases from V and 0 bases from J, with 16 bases between. This CDR3 contains 17 residues.

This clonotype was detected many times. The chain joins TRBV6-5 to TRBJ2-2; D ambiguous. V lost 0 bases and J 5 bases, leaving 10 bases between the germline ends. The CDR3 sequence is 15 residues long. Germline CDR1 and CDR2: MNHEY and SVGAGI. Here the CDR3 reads CASSYSRVGTGELFF. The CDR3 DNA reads TGTGCCAGCAGTTACTCTCGGGTTGGAACCGGGGAGCTGTTTTTT.

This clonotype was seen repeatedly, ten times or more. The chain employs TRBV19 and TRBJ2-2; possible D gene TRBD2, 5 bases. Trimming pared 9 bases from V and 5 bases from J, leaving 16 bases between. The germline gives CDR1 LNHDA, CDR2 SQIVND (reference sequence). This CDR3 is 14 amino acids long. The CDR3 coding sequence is TGTGCCAGCCGCTACGCGGGCAGGACCGGGGAGCTGTTTTTT. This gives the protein CASRYAGRTGELFF.

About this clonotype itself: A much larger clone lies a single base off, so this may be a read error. In DNA form, the CDR3 reads TGCAGTGCTAGCTGTCGCGGGACAGGGGTTAACTCTGGCTACACCTTC. As protein: CSASCRGTGVNSGYTF. The chain employs TRBV20-1 and TRBJ1-2; 10 bases map to TRBD1. Germline V CDR1 and CDR2: DFQATT, SNEGSKA (reference sequence). The CDR3 loop spans 16 amino acids.

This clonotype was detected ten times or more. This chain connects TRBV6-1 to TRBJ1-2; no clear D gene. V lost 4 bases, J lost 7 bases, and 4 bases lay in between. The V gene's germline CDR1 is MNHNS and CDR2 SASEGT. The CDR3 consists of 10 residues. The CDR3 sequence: CASSAGGYTF. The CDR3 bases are TGTGCCAGCAGTGCAGGTGGCTACACCTTC.

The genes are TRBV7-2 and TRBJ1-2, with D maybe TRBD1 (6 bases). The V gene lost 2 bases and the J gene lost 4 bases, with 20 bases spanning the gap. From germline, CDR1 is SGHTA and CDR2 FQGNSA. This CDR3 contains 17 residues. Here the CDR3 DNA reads TGTGCCAGCAGCTTAAGGAGGATAGGGGGTGAAGGCTATGGCTACACCTTC. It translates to CASSLRRIGGEGYGYTF.

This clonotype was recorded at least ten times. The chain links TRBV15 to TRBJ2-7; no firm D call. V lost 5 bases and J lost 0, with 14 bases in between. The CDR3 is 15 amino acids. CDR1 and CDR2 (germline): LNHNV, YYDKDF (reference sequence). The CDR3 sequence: CATSGSDRSSYEQYF. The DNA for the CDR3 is TGTGCCACCAGCGGGTCGGACCGAAGCTCCTACGAGCAGTACTTC.

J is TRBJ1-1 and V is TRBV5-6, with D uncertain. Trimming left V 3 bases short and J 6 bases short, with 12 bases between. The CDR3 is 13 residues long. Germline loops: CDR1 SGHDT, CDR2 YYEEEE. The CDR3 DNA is TGTGCCAGCAGCTGGGCGGGTCCGGCTGAAGCTTTCTTT. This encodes CASSWAGPAEAFF.

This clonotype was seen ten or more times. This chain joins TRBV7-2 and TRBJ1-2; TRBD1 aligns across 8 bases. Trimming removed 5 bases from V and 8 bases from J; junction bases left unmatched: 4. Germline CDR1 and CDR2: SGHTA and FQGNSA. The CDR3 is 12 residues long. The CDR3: CASSKDRGGYTF. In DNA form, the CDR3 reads TGTGCCAGCAGCAAAGACAGGGGCGGCTACACCTTC.

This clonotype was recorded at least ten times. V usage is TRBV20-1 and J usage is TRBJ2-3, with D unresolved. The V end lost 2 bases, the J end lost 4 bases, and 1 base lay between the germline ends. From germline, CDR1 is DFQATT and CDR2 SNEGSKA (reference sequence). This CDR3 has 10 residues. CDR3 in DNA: TGCAGTGCTAGATCAGATACGCAGTATTTT. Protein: CSARSDTQYF.

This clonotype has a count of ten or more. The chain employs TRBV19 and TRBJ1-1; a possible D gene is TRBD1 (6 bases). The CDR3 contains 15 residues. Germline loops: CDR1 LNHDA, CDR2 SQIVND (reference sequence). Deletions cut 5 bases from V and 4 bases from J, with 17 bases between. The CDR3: CASSGPGQSSTEAFF. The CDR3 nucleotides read TGTGCCAGTAGTGGACCGGGACAATCGAGCACTGAAGCTTTCTTT.

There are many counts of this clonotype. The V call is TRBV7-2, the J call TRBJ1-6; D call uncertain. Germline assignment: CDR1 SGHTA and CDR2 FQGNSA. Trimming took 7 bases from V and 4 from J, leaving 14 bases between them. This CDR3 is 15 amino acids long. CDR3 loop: CASNSGNSYNSPLHF. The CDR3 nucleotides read TGTGCCAGCAACAGTGGGAACAGTTATAATTCACCCCTCCACTTT.

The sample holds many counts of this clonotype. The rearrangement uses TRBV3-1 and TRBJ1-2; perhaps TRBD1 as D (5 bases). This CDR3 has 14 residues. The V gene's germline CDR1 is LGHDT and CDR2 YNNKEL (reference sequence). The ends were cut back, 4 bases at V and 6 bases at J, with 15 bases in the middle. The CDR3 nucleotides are TGTGCCAGCAGCCGCGCAGTTCGGACACATGGCTACACCTTC. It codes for CASSRAVRTHGYTF.

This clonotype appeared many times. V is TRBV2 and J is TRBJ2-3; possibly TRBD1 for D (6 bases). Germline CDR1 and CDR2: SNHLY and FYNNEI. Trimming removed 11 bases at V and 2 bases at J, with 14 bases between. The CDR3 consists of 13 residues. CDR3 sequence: CAGGRTNTDTQYF. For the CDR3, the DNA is TGTGCCGGGGGCAGAACAAACACAGATACGCAGTATTTT. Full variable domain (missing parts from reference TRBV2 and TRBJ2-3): EPEVTQTPSHQVTQMGQEVILRCVPISNHLYFYWYRQILGQKVEFLVSFYNNEISEKSEIFDDQFSVERPDGSNFTLKIRSTKLEDSAMYFCAGGRTNTDTQYFGPGTRLTVL.

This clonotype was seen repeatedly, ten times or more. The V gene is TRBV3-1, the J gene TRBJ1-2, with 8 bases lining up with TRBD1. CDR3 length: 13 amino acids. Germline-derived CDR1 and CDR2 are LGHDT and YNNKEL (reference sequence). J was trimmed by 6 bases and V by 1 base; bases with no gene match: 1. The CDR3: CASSQGTGNGYTF. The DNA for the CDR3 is TGTGCCAGCAGCCAAGGGACAGGGAATGGCTACACCTTC.

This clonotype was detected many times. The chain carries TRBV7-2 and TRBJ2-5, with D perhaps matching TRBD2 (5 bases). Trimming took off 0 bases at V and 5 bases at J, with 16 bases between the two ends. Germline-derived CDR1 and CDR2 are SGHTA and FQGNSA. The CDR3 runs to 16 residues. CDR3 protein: CASSLAVTNRRETQYF. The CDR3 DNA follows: TGTGCCAGCAGCTTAGCGGTGACTAATAGAAGGGAGACCCAGTACTTC.

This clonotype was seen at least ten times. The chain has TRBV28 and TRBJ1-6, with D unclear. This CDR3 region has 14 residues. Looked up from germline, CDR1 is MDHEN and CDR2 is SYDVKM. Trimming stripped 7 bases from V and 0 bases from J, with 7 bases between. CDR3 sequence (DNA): TGTGCCAGCACCCAGAGCTCCTATAATTCACCCCTCCACTTT. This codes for CASTQSSYNSPLHF.

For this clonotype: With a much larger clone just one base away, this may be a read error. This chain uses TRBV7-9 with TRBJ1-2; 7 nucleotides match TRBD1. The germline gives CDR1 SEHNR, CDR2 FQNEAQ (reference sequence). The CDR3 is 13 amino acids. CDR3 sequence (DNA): TGTACCAGCAGCCGTGGACAGGTGTATGGCTACACCTTC. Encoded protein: CTSSRGQVYGYTF.

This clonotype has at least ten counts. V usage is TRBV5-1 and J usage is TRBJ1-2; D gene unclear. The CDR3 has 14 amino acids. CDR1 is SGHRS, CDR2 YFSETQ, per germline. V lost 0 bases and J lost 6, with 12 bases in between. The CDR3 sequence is CASSLEAQLDGYTF. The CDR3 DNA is TGCGCCAGCAGCTTGGAGGCACAGCTTGATGGCTACACCTTC. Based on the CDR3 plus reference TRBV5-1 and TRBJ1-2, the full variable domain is KAGVTQTPRYLIKTRGQQVTLSCSPISGHRSVSWYQQTPGQGLQFLFEYFSETQRNKGNFPGRFSGRQFSNSRSEMNVSTLELGDSALYLCASSLEAQLDGYTFGSGTRLTVV.